The TCR beta chain under discussion was sequenced for a study of blood T cell repertoires in COVID-19. Whole-study context: Samples taken during acute and convalescent COVID-19 were collected in the United States, Italy and Spain. Sources were T cells, B-cell-depleted T cells, or PBMCs; the material itself was cDNA or gDNA.

This CDR3 spans 16 amino acids. Germline V CDR1 and CDR2: KGHSH, LQKENI. The germline V and J ends were trimmed by 3 bases and 7 bases, with 18 bases remaining between them. Here immunoSEQ multiplex PCR was the method, and the copy in TCRdb shows in-frame clones only, minus some. Counted here are about 270,000 clones, 70% to 90% occurring once; the ten biggest clones make up 4.1%. The chain couples TRBV18 to TRBJ1-4, with a tentative D call TRBD1 (5 bases). This sequence originates from a woman in her 30s with acute COVID-19. Sequenced input: PBMCs or T cells enriched from blood (not recorded which). CDR3 in amino acids: CASSPFKGDQGEKLFF. For the CDR3, the DNA is TGTGCCAGCTCACCGTTCAAAGGAGATCAGGGTGAAAAACTGTTTTTT.